This T cell receptor (beta chain) was found in a study of beta chain features in type 1 diabetes. V shed 4 bases and J 3 bases; nucleotides not matched to a gene: 11. The CDR3 length is 16 residues. Germline assignment: CDR1 SGHDN and CDR2 FVKESK. On average, the one heparinised blood draw given by each donor was 90 to 150 mL. Study-wide findings and caveats: Among all four CD4+ subsets, Type 1 diabetes patients had TCRB CDR3s that were moderately but significantly shorter.

Expressed TCRB transcripts got sequenced, as all isolated RNA was reverse transcribed. Profiled with immunoSEQ multiplex PCR; TCRdb holds only in-frame clones, not every one. This sample carries roughly 450,000 clones, roughly 11% of them seen once, and the ten largest clones take about 0.042%. Note on this clone: Antigen: not known.

The sequencing sample was made of naive CD4+ T cells from blood. The receptor was derived from a woman younger than 35 in good health. The J gene is TRBJ1-2, the V gene TRBV14; 7 nucleotides agree with TRBD1. The CDR3 DNA is TGTGCCAGCAGCCGGGACAGTCTTTCGGTTGACTATGGCTACACCTTC. Protein product: CASSRDSLSVDYGYTF.